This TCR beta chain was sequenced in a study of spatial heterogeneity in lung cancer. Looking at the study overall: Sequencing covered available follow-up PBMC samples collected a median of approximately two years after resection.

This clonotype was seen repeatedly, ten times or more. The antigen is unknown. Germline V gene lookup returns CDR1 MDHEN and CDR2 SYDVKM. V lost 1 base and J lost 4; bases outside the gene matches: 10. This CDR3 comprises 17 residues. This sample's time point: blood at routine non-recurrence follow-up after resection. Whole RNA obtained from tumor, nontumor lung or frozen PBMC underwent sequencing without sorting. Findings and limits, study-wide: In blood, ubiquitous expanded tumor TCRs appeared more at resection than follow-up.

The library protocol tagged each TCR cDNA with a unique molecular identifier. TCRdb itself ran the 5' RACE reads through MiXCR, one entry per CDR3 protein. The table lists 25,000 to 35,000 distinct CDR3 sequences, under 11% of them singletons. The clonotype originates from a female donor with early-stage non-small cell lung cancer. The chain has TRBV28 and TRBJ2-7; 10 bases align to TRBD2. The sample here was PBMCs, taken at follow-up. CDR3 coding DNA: TGTGCCAGCAGTTTATCCCTTCCCTTAGCGGGGGGTTACGAGCAGTACTTC. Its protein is CASSLSLPLAGGYEQYF.